This T cell receptor beta chain stems from a study of PD-1 blockade in mismatch repair-deficient tumors. Findings of the study overall: After pembrolizumab, tumor-resident clones rose rapidly, then generally contracted before radiologic responses.

This CDR3 has 16 residues. Germline V lookup: CDR1 SEHNR, CDR2 FQNEAQ (reference sequence). J was trimmed by 4 bases and V by 5 bases; bases with no gene match: 11. Sequencing was performed with immunoSEQ multiplex PCR; in TCRdb, only in-frame clones are kept and a portion is missing. The repertoire holds around 51,000 clones, with roughly 80% as singletons. To note about this clone: No antigen is known for it.

The sample in question was peripheral blood, obtained roughly 20 weeks after starting pembrolizumab. The rearrangement links TRBV7-9 to TRBJ1-3; 7 bases line up with TRBD1. The receptor was isolated from an adult with mismatch repair-deficient cancer. The CDR3 sequence is CASSRTNTGAGNTIYF. The CDR3 bases are TGTGCCAGCAGCCGAACGAACACAGGGGCCGGAAACACCATATATTTT.